The 29 T cell receptor beta chains presented below share a single source sample, sequenced in a study of blood T cells in healthy people across ages. Together with a sample-barcoded 5' primer, a J-beta primer mix was included in a second PCR lasting about 6 to 12 cycles. One entry per CDR3 protein, called by TCRdb with MiXCR from the 5' RACE reads. The sample records 750,000 to 950,000 distinct CDR3 sequences, approximately 53% being singletons. Specimen: blood. These receptors originate from a man aged 80 or over in good health.

The J gene is TRBJ2-5, the V gene TRBV24-1; 8 bases are a match to TRBD1. This CDR3 is built from 14 residues. Germline V gene data show CDR1 as KGHDR and CDR2 as SFDVKD. The junction had 3 bases not matched to a gene; V was cut back by 5 bases and J by 2 bases. CDR3 loop: CATSVGTGQETQYF. The CDR3 nucleotides read TGTGCCACCAGTGTGGGGACAGGTCAAGAGACCCAGTACTTC.

The table lists this clonotype with a few counts. The V call is TRBV20-1, the J call TRBJ2-4, with 8 positions matching TRBD1. Germline-derived CDR1 and CDR2 are DFQATT and SNEGSKA (reference sequence). V shed 1 base, J shed 8 bases, and the junction held 13 bases outside the gene matches. There are 16 residues in the CDR3. CDR3 loop: CSARVGGQGIRDIQYF. The CDR3 nucleotides read TGCAGTGCTAGAGTTGGAGGACAGGGTATTCGAGACATTCAGTACTTC.

The chain joins TRBV10-1 to TRBJ2-1; D is tentatively TRBD1 or TRBD2 (5 bases each). This CDR3 is built from 13 residues. CDR1 is WNHNN and CDR2 is SYGVQD in the germline V gene (reference sequence). The V end was cut by 4 bases, the J end by 5 bases, with 9 bases between. CDR3 protein: CASSVGTNNEQFF. The CDR3 DNA reads as TGCGCCAGCAGTGTGGGGACCAACAATGAGCAGTTCTTC.

V and J are TRBV20-1 and TRBJ1-5; the match to TRBD1 covers 7 bases. CDR1 DFQATT and CDR2 SNEGSKA come from the germline V gene (reference sequence). V trimming: 6 bases; J trimming: 2 bases; junction bases outside the gene matches: 13. This CDR3 region has 16 residues. The CDR3 is CSASGGGGNGNQPQHF. The CDR3 DNA sequence: TGCAGTGCGTCCGGCGGAGGGGGCAACGGCAATCAGCCCCAGCATTTT.

The chain combines TRBV9 with TRBJ1-1; 8 nucleotides line up with TRBD1. Looked up from germline, CDR1 is SGDLS and CDR2 is YYNGEE. The CDR3 loop spans 14 amino acids. V was clipped by 1 base and J by 1 base; unmatched bases: 0. The CDR3 here is CASSVQGANTEAFF. For the CDR3, the DNA is TGTGCCAGCAGCGTACAGGGGGCGAACACTGAAGCTTTCTTT.

This clonotype has only a few counts. V gene TRBV7-2 combines with J gene TRBJ2-6, with 7 bases fitting TRBD2. Germline V gene lookup returns CDR1 SGHTA and CDR2 FQGNSA. The length of the CDR3 is 17 residues. J was trimmed by 0 bases and V by 2 bases; bases with no gene match: 4. CDR3 bases: TGTGCCAGCAGCTTAACCGGGAGGAACTCTGGGGCCAACGTCCTGACTTTC. Residues: CASSLTGRNSGANVLTF. Variable domain in full (rest from reference TRBV7-2 and TRBJ2-6): GAGVSQSPSNKVTEKGKDVELRCDPISGHTALYWYRQSLGQGLEFLIYFQGNSAPDKSGLPSDRFSAERTGGSVSTLTIQRTQQEDSAVYLCASSLTGRNSGANVLTFGAGSRLTVL.

J is TRBJ2-5 and V is TRBV10-3; 7 bases are a match to TRBD1. Trimming at V came to 6 bases and at J to 3 bases, leaving 1 base not matched to a gene. This CDR3 has 12 residues. The germline V gene has CDR1 ENHRY and CDR2 SYGVKD. The CDR3 DNA reads TGTGCCATCAGCCAGGGGGAAGAGACCCAGTACTTC. This codes for CAISQGEETQYF.

This rearrangement joins TRBV29-1 to TRBJ1-1; 8 nucleotides match TRBD1. Germline CDR1 is SQVTM and CDR2 is ANQGSEA. This CDR3 has 12 amino acids. The CDR3 here is CGGETGGTEAFF. The CDR3 nucleotides read TGCGGCGGGGAAACAGGGGGCACTGAAGCTTTCTTT. The full variable domain, rest sourced from reference TRBV29-1 and TRBJ1-1, is SAVISQKPSRDICQRGTSLTIQCQVDSQVTMMFWYRQQPGQSLTLIATANQGSEATYESGFVIDKFPISRPNLTFSTLTVSNMSPEDSSIYLCGGETGGTEAFFGQGTRLTVV.

The V gene is TRBV4-2, the J gene TRBJ2-4; weak D call: TRBD1 (6 bases). This CDR3 region has 15 residues. V gave up 7 bases and J gave up 1 base, with 14 bases separating them. Germline values: CDR1 LGHNA, CDR2 YNFKEQ. The CDR3 here is CASKPGVGAKNIQYF. CDR3 in DNA: TGTGCCAGCAAACCAGGGGTGGGGGCCAAAAACATTCAGTACTTC.

This clonotype was detected only once. The rearrangement uses TRBV6-6 and TRBJ1-2; possibly TRBD1 for D (6 bases). Germline V lookup: CDR1 MNHNY, CDR2 SVGAGI (reference sequence). CDR3 size: 15 residues. Trimming removed 6 bases at V and 4 bases at J, with 18 bases between. CDR3 coding DNA: TGTGCCAGCAGCCTCCTCCTAGGGGGTGGCTATGGCTACACCTTC. This gives the protein CASSLLLGGGYGYTF.

This clonotype was recorded a few times. V and J are TRBV28 and TRBJ2-7, with TRBD2 matching 8 bases. The CDR3 has 17 residues. Trimming at V came to 3 bases and at J to 0 bases, leaving 10 bases not matched to a gene. Germline V gene data show CDR1 as MDHEN and CDR2 as SYDVKM. The CDR3 loop reads CASSFTPSGWSSYEQYF. The DNA for the CDR3 is TGTGCCAGCAGTTTCACGCCTAGCGGGTGGAGCTCCTACGAGCAGTACTTC. The whole variable domain, filled in from reference TRBV28 and TRBJ2-7, reads DVKVTQSSRYLVKRTGEKVFLECVQDMDHENMFWYRQDPGLGLRLIYFSYDVKMKEKGDIPEGYSVSREKKERFSLILESASTNQTSMYLCASSFTPSGWSSYEQYFGPGTRLTVT.

This clonotype was counted a few times. This chain's CDR3 is CASSPQPNTEAFF. CDR3 DNA sequence: TGTGCCAGCAGCCCGCAACCGAACACTGAAGCTTTCTTT. J is TRBJ1-1 and V is TRBV7-3; D is ambiguous. This CDR3 region has 13 residues. V gave up 5 bases and J gave up 1 base, with 8 bases separating them. The V gene's germline CDR1 is SGHTA and CDR2 FQGTGA.

A remark on this clonotype: The germline gene is not matched at one end of the junction; a read error may be the cause. J is TRBJ2-5 and V is TRBV4-1; possible D gene TRBD2, 6 bases. The assigned J gene may be wrong: the sequence end matches TRBJ2-7 better. Germline CDR1 MGHRA, CDR2 YSYEKL. CDR3 size: 15 residues. The CDR3 DNA reads TGCGCCGGCAGCCAAGATCGGGGGAAGGCTTACGAGCAGTACTTC. Its protein product is CAGSQDRGKAYEQYF.

J is TRBJ2-1 and V is TRBV4-1; 14 bases are shared with TRBD2. The junction had 7 bases not matched to a gene; V was cut back by 0 bases and J by 6 bases. This CDR3 region has 18 residues. CDR1 MGHRA and CDR2 YSYEKL come from the germline V gene. Written as DNA, the CDR3 is TGCGCCAGCAGCCAAGATGGAGGACTAGCGGGAGGAGGCAATGAGCAGTTCTTC. The encoded protein is CASSQDGGLAGGGNEQFF.

The chain recombines TRBV4-2 with TRBJ1-1; 7 bases are shared with TRBD1. In germline, CDR1 is LGHNA, CDR2 YNFKEQ. The CDR3 sequence is 15 residues long. Trimming at V came to 4 bases and at J to 1 base, leaving 6 bases not matched to a gene. The CDR3 reads CASSRSQGTNTEAFF. The CDR3, as DNA: TGTGCCAGCAGCCGGTCACAGGGGACGAACACTGAAGCTTTCTTT.

The chain carries TRBV27 and TRBJ2-1; TRBD2 matches 7 bases. The DNA end lines up better with TRBJ2-7; the J call may be wrong. The length of the CDR3 is 14 residues. Germline CDR1 reads MNHEY; CDR2 reads SMNVEV (reference sequence). This CDR3 reads CASGGDGTYNEQYF. The CDR3 nucleotides are TGTGCCAGTGGGGGGGACGGGACCTACAATGAGCAGTACTTC.

The chain uses TRBV28 and TRBJ2-7, with 13 bases matching TRBD2. CDR1 is MDHEN and CDR2 is SYDVKM in the germline V gene. J was trimmed by 5 bases and V by 9 bases; bases with no gene match: 7. The CDR3 runs to 14 residues. CDR3 sequence: CASRTSGSFDEQYF. CDR3 sequence (DNA): TGTGCCAGTAGGACTAGCGGGAGTTTCGACGAGCAGTACTTC. Filled out from reference TRBV28 and TRBJ2-7, the complete variable domain reads DVKVTQSSRYLVKRTGEKVFLECVQDMDHENMFWYRQDPGLGLRLIYFSYDVKMKEKGDIPEGYSVSREKKERFSLILESASTNQTSMYLCASRTSGSFDEQYFGPGTRLTVT.

This clonotype was detected a few times. This chain joins TRBV29-1 and TRBJ1-2; D is unresolved. V dropped 1 base and J dropped 6 bases, with 9 bases sitting between them. This CDR3 spans 12 amino acids. Germline V gene lookup returns CDR1 SQVTM and CDR2 ANQGSEA. The CDR3 coding sequence is TGCAGCGTTGAAGCGTCTTCCCATGGCTACACCTTC. Translated: CSVEASSHGYTF.

This sequence joins TRBV5-1 and TRBJ2-4; 13 bases align to TRBD2. The J call is doubtful: the DNA matches TRBJ2-7 better. Germline V gene data show CDR1 as SGHRS and CDR2 as YFSETQ. The CDR3 runs to 15 residues. The DNA of the CDR3 is TGCGCCAGCAGCCACGGACTAGCGGGAGCCAACGAGCAGTACTTC. It codes for CASSHGLAGANEQYF.

The chain employs TRBV5-1 and TRBJ2-7; D not certain. CDR3 length: 11 amino acids. The germline gives CDR1 SGHRS, CDR2 YFSETQ. The V end was cut by 3 bases, the J end by 7 bases, with 8 bases between. The CDR3 region is CASSYDKEQYF. CDR3 nucleotides: TGCGCCAGCAGCTACGATAAGGAGCAGTACTTC.

The table lists this clonotype with a few counts. The chain uses TRBV7-8 and TRBJ2-1; no clear D. Germline values: CDR1 SGHVS, CDR2 FQNEAQ. CDR3 length: 12 amino acids. Trimming took off 5 bases at V and 6 bases at J, with 8 bases between the two ends. The CDR3 loop reads CASSLYPNEQFF. The CDR3 DNA reads as TGTGCCAGCAGCCTATACCCCAATGAGCAGTTCTTC.

Only one count was recorded for this clonotype. This rearrangement joins TRBV11-2 to TRBJ2-2, with D perhaps TRBD1 or TRBD2 (5 bases each). CDR3 length equals 15 residues. Per germline, CDR1 SGHAT and CDR2 FQNNGV. The V end lost 1 base, the J end lost 5 bases, and 11 bases lay between the germline ends. CDR3 sequence reads: CASSLVGTETGELFF. The CDR3 region has the DNA TGTGCCAGCAGCTTAGTCGGGACGGAGACCGGGGAGCTGTTTTTT.

The chain carries TRBV6-2 or TRBV6-3 and TRBJ1-1, with TRBD1 as a possible D gene (6 bases). Germline assignment: CDR1 MNHEY and CDR2 SVGEGT. Trimming removed 4 bases at V and 4 bases at J, with 19 bases between. This CDR3 spans 16 amino acids. The CDR3 is CASSLPPGTPSTEAFF. The CDR3 DNA reads as TGTGCCAGCAGTTTACCCCCCGGGACACCCTCCACTGAAGCTTTCTTT.

This clonotype showed up just a few times. CDR3 nucleotide sequence: TGTGCCAGCAGGCGGGAGGGCCCAGATGAGCAGTTCTTC. This sequence encodes CASRREGPDEQFF. The V gene is TRBV2, the J gene TRBJ2-1, with 9 bases identical to TRBD2. Losses at the gene ends were 6 bases for V and 8 bases for J; bases not matched to a gene: 5. The germline V gene encodes CDR1 SNHLY and CDR2 FYNNEI. The CDR3 loop spans 13 amino acids.

The rearrangement joins TRBV20-1 to TRBJ1-2; no clear D. Germline lookup yields CDR1 DFQATT and CDR2 SNEGSKA (reference sequence). The CDR3 runs 13 residues. Trimming removed 2 bases from V and 4 bases from J, with 11 bases in between. The CDR3 DNA reads TGCAGTGCTAGATCACGGACGGGCTATGGCTACACCTTC. This translates into CSARSRTGYGYTF.

This chain links TRBV20-1 with TRBJ2-1; D not certain. Trimming left V 1 base short and J 10 bases short, with 14 bases between. CDR1 is DFQATT, CDR2 SNEGSKA, per germline (reference sequence). The CDR3 sequence is 13 residues long. CDR3: CSARVRNLREQFF. As DNA, the CDR3 is TGCAGTGCTAGAGTGCGGAATCTCAGGGAGCAGTTCTTC.

V and J are TRBV5-1 and TRBJ2-5, with no clear D. V lost 4 bases and J 2 bases, leaving 12 bases between the germline ends. Looked up from germline, CDR1 is SGHRS and CDR2 is YFSETQ. CDR3 length: 14 residues. The CDR3 sequence is CASSQDGIQETQYF. The CDR3, as DNA: TGCGCCAGCAGCCAGGACGGCATACAAGAGACCCAGTACTTC.

The rearrangement links TRBV30 to TRBJ1-2; 7 nucleotides align to TRBD1. CDR1 GTSNPN and CDR2 SVGIG come from the germline V gene (reference sequence). V dropped 3 bases and J dropped 2; count of bases not matched to a gene: 3. This CDR3 region has 13 residues. This chain's CDR3 is CAWRATGNYGYTF. The DNA for the CDR3 is TGTGCCTGGAGGGCGACAGGGAACTATGGCTACACCTTC.

The J gene is TRBJ2-7, the V gene TRBV21-1; the table's TRBD1 call for D was not verified on the DNA. TRBV21-1 is reported as a pseudogene. The CDR3 spans 18 residues. DNA for the CDR3: TGTGCCAGCCGAGGTTTAGAACCGGACAGGGTGAAGTCGGACGAGCAGTACTTC. Residues: CASRGLEPDRVKSDEQYF.